This TCR beta chain was retrieved from a study of control samples from healthy donors and cancer patients (dated by TCRdb to about 2020). The library was generated by the immunoSEQ multiplex PCR assay. TCRdb provides this immuneACCESS table in a form limited to in-frame rearrangements. Some clones are lacking; in checked studies, under half of them reflect an unresolved V gene, and why the rest are absent is not known. This sample lists 120,000 or so clones; roughly 87% were detected once. The ten largest clones capture more than 6.5% of the sample. The CDR3, cysteine through phenylalanine, is 12 amino acids long. CDR3 DNA only is kept here, 36 bases in frame from base 1. CDR1 SQVTM and CDR2 ANQGSEA are derived from the germline V gene. At the junction V is shortened by 5 bases and J by 5 bases; bases outside the gene matches: 4. Turning to this clone: The specificity of this receptor is unknown. Base qualities are not at hand, and no much larger clone is one base apart.

The sequencing sample was made of blood. Recombination linked TRBV29-1 to TRBJ2-3; 7 bases in the middle match TRBD1. This sequence was found in a man aged 35 to 55 in good health. The CDR3 protein: CSVNNRGDTQYF. In nucleotide form, the sequence is TGCAGCGTTAATAACAGGGGAGATACGCAGTATTTT.